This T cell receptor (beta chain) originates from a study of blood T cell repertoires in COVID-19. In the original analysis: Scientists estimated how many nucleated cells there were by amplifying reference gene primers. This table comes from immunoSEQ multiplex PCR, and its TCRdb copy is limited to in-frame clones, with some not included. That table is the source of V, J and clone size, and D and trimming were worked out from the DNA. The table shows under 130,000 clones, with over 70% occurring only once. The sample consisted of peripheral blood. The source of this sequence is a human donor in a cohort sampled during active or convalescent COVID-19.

The CDR3 loop is CASSYLSPGREKLFF. For the CDR3, the DNA is TGTGCCAGCAGTTACCTATCCCCGGGGAGGGAAAAACTGTTTTTT. V usage is TRBV6-5 and J usage is TRBJ1-4; D gene unclear. CDR1 MNHEY and CDR2 SVGAGI come from the germline V gene. The V gene lost 2 bases and the J gene lost 8 bases, with 15 bases spanning the gap. The CDR3 is 15 amino acids.